A selection of T cell receptor beta chains follows, all from one sample in a study of T cells in Graves' hyperthyroidism and ophthalmopathy. TCRdb processed the multiplex PCR reads anew with MiXCR; each CDR3 protein has one entry. The sample includes a few hundred thousand distinct CDR3 sequences, about 20% of them seen just once. The material sequenced was blood. The source of these receptors is a woman in her 70s with Graves' ophthalmopathy. Each CDR3 is given with its conserved first and last residue. Fields, in order: J gene, clone size, D gene, V gene, CDR3 protein, CDR3 DNA. The D gene is left open where the match is weak. Expanded clones are given a class, and other clones once, few, many or no size at all.

j_gene: TRBJ2-5
abundance: NA
d_gene: TRBD2
v_gene: TRBV10-3
CDR3aa: CAISSGRAGETQYF
CDR3nt: TGTGCCATCAGCAGCGGGAGGGCCGGGGAGACCCAGTACTTC

j_gene: TRBJ2-7
abundance: NA
d_gene: TRBD1
v_gene: TRBV12-5
CDR3aa: CASGFPGQPYEQYF
CDR3nt: TGTGCTAGTGGTTTCCCGGGACAGCCCTACGAGCAGTACTTC

j_gene: TRBJ1-2
abundance: many
d_gene: NA
v_gene: TRBV4-1
CDR3aa: CASSQEAAQGGYYGYTF
CDR3nt: TGCGCCAGCAGCCAAGAAGCGGCACAGGGTGGTTACTATGGCTACACCTTC

j_gene: TRBJ1-1
abundance: many
d_gene: NA
v_gene: TRBV5-1
CDR3aa: CASNRAANTEAFF
CDR3nt: TGCGCCAGCAATCGAGCAGCGAACACTGAAGCTTTCTTT

j_gene: TRBJ2-5
abundance: NA
d_gene: TRBD2
v_gene: TRBV29-1
CDR3aa: CSVQDSGSTTQYF
CDR3nt: TGCAGCGTGCAAGATAGCGGGAGTACGACCCAGTACTTC

j_gene: TRBJ2-7
abundance: many
d_gene: NA
v_gene: TRBV12-3/TRBV12-4
CDR3aa: CASSLGSLSSYEQYF
CDR3nt: TGTGCCAGCAGTTTAGGCAGTCTAAGCTCCTACGAGCAGTACTTC

j_gene: TRBJ2-3
abundance: many
d_gene: TRBD2
v_gene: TRBV11-2
CDR3aa: CASSLSAGWRPDTQYF
CDR3nt: TGTGCCAGCAGCTTATCAGCGGGGTGGCGTCCAGATACGCAGTATTTT

j_gene: TRBJ2-1
abundance: NA
d_gene: NA
v_gene: TRBV29-1
CDR3aa: CSVETASYNEQFF
CDR3nt: TGCAGCGTTGAAACGGCTTCCTACAATGAGCAGTTCTTC

j_gene: TRBJ1-4
abundance: few
d_gene: NA
v_gene: TRBV2
CDR3aa: CASSEGSLPTTNEKLFF
CDR3nt: TGTGCCAGCAGCGAAGGGTCACTTCCAACTACTAATGAAAAACTGTTTTTT

j_gene: TRBJ2-3
abundance: NA
d_gene: NA
v_gene: TRBV4-3
CDR3aa: CASSAAGTVSDTQYF
CDR3nt: TGCGCCAGCAGCGCCGCAGGCACAGTGTCAGATACGCAGTATTTT

j_gene: TRBJ2-6
abundance: few
d_gene: NA
v_gene: TRBV11-2
CDR3aa: CASSFPDFLTSGANVLTF
CDR3nt: TGTGCCAGCAGCTTTCCGGATTTCCTTACTTCTGGGGCCAACGTCCTGACTTTC

j_gene: TRBJ2-4
abundance: NA
d_gene: NA
v_gene: TRBV6-1
CDR3aa: CASREGLAKNIQYF
CDR3nt: TGTGCCAGCAGGGAAGGTTTAGCCAAAAACATTCAGTACTTC

j_gene: TRBJ1-4
abundance: NA
d_gene: NA
v_gene: TRBV30
CDR3aa: CAWSIAANEKLFF
CDR3nt: TGTGCCTGGAGTATAGCAGCAAATGAAAAACTGTTTTTT

j_gene: TRBJ1-5
abundance: NA
d_gene: NA
v_gene: TRBV9
CDR3aa: CASSVVEYYRRTNQPQHF
CDR3nt: TGTGCCAGCAGCGTAGTAGAATACTATAGGAGGACCAATCAGCCCCAGCATTTT

j_gene: TRBJ1-5
abundance: many
d_gene: NA
v_gene: TRBV6-1
CDR3aa: CASSDGGSNQPQHF
CDR3nt: TGTGCCAGCAGTGATGGGGGCAGCAATCAGCCCCAGCATTTT

j_gene: TRBJ2-7
abundance: many
d_gene: TRBD2
v_gene: TRBV6-5
CDR3aa: CASSYSQGGTEQYF
CDR3nt: TGTGCCAGCAGTTACTCCCAGGGAGGGACCGAGCAGTACTTC

j_gene: TRBJ1-5
abundance: NA
d_gene: NA
v_gene: TRBV20-1
CDR3aa: CSARVGTGHPPQHF
CDR3nt: TGCAGTGCTAGGGTCGGAACAGGACACCCGCCCCAGCATTTT

j_gene: TRBJ1-5
abundance: NA
d_gene: NA
v_gene: TRBV7-2
CDR3aa: CASSFWAYNQPQHF
CDR3nt: TGTGCCAGCAGCTTTTGGGCCTACAATCAGCCCCAGCATTTT

j_gene: TRBJ2-5
abundance: many
d_gene: NA
v_gene: TRBV20-1
CDR3aa: CSARLQGGQTQYF
CDR3nt: TGCAGTGCTAGGTTGCAGGGGGGTCAGACCCAGTACTTC

j_gene: TRBJ1-2
abundance: few
d_gene: NA
v_gene: TRBV7-2
CDR3aa: CASSLQETFYGYTF
CDR3nt: TGTGCCAGCAGCCTACAGGAGACCTTCTATGGCTACACCTTC

j_gene: TRBJ2-4
abundance: NA
d_gene: NA
v_gene: TRBV7-2
CDR3aa: CASSLAGVSIAKNIQYF
CDR3nt: TGTGCCAGCAGCTTAGCGGGGGTATCAATAGCCAAAAACATTCAGTACTTC

j_gene: TRBJ2-1
abundance: many
d_gene: TRBD1
v_gene: TRBV5-1
CDR3aa: CASSYSAGQVNYNEQFF
CDR3nt: TGCGCCAGCAGCTACTCCGCGGGACAGGTGAACTACAATGAGCAGTTCTTC

j_gene: TRBJ1-1
abundance: NA
d_gene: NA
v_gene: TRBV6-1
CDR3aa: CASSFTRLVGTEAFF
CDR3nt: TGTGCCAGCAGCTTCACGAGATTAGTCGGCACTGAAGCTTTCTTT

j_gene: TRBJ1-1
abundance: NA
d_gene: TRBD1
v_gene: TRBV5-1
CDR3aa: CASSLASGQGAAEAFF
CDR3nt: TGCGCCAGCAGCTTGGCCTCGGGACAGGGTGCTGCTGAAGCTTTCTTT

j_gene: TRBJ1-2
abundance: NA
d_gene: TRBD1
v_gene: TRBV27
CDR3aa: CASSFRAGTGGSGYTF
CDR3nt: TGTGCCAGCAGTTTTAGGGCCGGGACAGGGGGTTCTGGCTACACCTTC

j_gene: TRBJ1-2
abundance: NA
d_gene: NA
v_gene: TRBV12-3/TRBV12-4
CDR3aa: CASSLPDSPMDYTF
CDR3nt: TGTGCCAGCAGTCTGCCAGACAGCCCGATGGACTACACCTTC

j_gene: TRBJ2-7
abundance: NA
d_gene: TRBD1
v_gene: TRBV10-3
CDR3aa: CAISDSTGDEQYF
CDR3nt: TGTGCCATCAGTGATTCGACAGGGGACGAGCAGTACTTC

j_gene: TRBJ2-3
abundance: few
d_gene: NA
v_gene: TRBV4-3
CDR3aa: CASSQISPAGGGDTQYF
CDR3nt: TGCGCCAGCAGCCAGATCAGCCCGGCCGGGGGTGGAGATACGCAGTATTTT

j_gene: TRBJ1-2
abundance: NA
d_gene: TRBD1
v_gene: TRBV7-2
CDR3aa: CASSLAAQYTGGDGYTF
CDR3nt: TGTGCCAGCAGCTTAGCCGCCCAGTACACAGGGGGCGATGGCTACACCTTC

j_gene: TRBJ1-1
abundance: few
d_gene: NA
v_gene: TRBV7-6
CDR3aa: CASSQVGGADMNTEAFF
CDR3nt: TGTGCCAGCAGCCAGGTGGGGGGGGCTGACATGAACACTGAAGCTTTCTTT

j_gene: TRBJ2-7
abundance: many
d_gene: NA
v_gene: TRBV5-1
CDR3aa: CASMGLYEQYF
CDR3nt: TGCGCCAGCATGGGCCTCTACGAGCAGTACTTC

j_gene: TRBJ1-1
abundance: few
d_gene: NA
v_gene: TRBV7-2
CDR3aa: CASSSLVVGSEAFF
CDR3nt: TGTGCCAGCAGCTCCCTCGTAGTAGGTAGTGAAGCTTTCTTT

j_gene: TRBJ1-1
abundance: NA
d_gene: TRBD1
v_gene: TRBV6-1
CDR3aa: CASSSGQGAEAFF
CDR3nt: TGTGCCAGCAGTTCCGGACAGGGCGCTGAAGCTTTCTTT

j_gene: TRBJ2-1
abundance: few
d_gene: TRBD1
v_gene: TRBV30
CDR3aa: CAWSRQGPNEQFF
CDR3nt: TGTGCCTGGAGTCGACAGGGGCCAAATGAGCAGTTCTTC

j_gene: TRBJ2-5
abundance: NA
d_gene: TRBD1
v_gene: TRBV25-1
CDR3aa: CASSSRLGQGAETQYF
CDR3nt: TGTGCCAGCAGTTCTCGACTCGGACAGGGGGCAGAGACCCAGTACTTC

j_gene: TRBJ2-7
abundance: many
d_gene: TRBD1
v_gene: TRBV28
CDR3aa: CASSPRGQGAPNSYEQYF
CDR3nt: TGTGCCAGCAGTCCACGTGGACAGGGGGCCCCTAACTCCTACGAGCAGTACTTC

j_gene: TRBJ2-4
abundance: few
d_gene: TRBD1
v_gene: TRBV3-1
CDR3aa: CASSQTGGADIQYF
CDR3nt: TGTGCCAGCAGCCAGACAGGGGGCGCGGACATTCAGTACTTC

j_gene: TRBJ1-1
abundance: NA
d_gene: NA
v_gene: TRBV29-1
CDR3aa: CSVTGLSVVEAFF
CDR3nt: TGCAGCGTTACAGGACTTTCCGTGGTTGAAGCTTTCTTT

j_gene: TRBJ2-1
abundance: NA
d_gene: TRBD2
v_gene: TRBV11-2
CDR3aa: CASSLVELGTSGSSSYNEQFF
CDR3nt: TGTGCCAGCAGCTTAGTGGAGTTGGGGACTAGCGGGAGTAGCTCCTACAATGAGCAGTTCTTC

j_gene: TRBJ2-7
abundance: NA
d_gene: TRBD2
v_gene: TRBV6-2/TRBV6-3
CDR3aa: CASSYSPGLAGGFTYEQYF
CDR3nt: TGTGCCAGCAGTTACTCTCCGGGACTAGCGGGAGGATTCACCTACGAGCAGTACTTC

j_gene: TRBJ2-2
abundance: few
d_gene: NA
v_gene: TRBV5-1
CDR3aa: CASSPTWNTGELFF
CDR3nt: TGCGCCAGCAGCCCGACTTGGAACACCGGGGAGCTGTTTTTT

j_gene: TRBJ1-1
abundance: many
d_gene: NA
v_gene: TRBV2
CDR3aa: CASQDPNTEAFF
CDR3nt: TGTGCCAGTCAGGACCCTAACACTGAAGCTTTCTTT

j_gene: TRBJ2-1
abundance: NA
d_gene: TRBD2
v_gene: TRBV6-2/TRBV6-3
CDR3aa: CASLYSGWEQFF
CDR3nt: TGTGCCAGTCTTTATAGCGGGTGGGAGCAGTTCTTC

j_gene: TRBJ2-5
abundance: many
d_gene: TRBD2
v_gene: TRBV6-1
CDR3aa: CASSPIAGVEETQYF
CDR3nt: TGTGCCAGCAGTCCAATAGCGGGAGTGGAAGAGACCCAGTACTTC

j_gene: TRBJ1-1
abundance: many
d_gene: NA
v_gene: TRBV12-3/TRBV12-4
CDR3aa: CASSLDTAATEAFF
CDR3nt: TGTGCCAGCAGTTTAGACACCGCCGCTACTGAAGCTTTCTTT

j_gene: TRBJ2-5
abundance: few
d_gene: TRBD2
v_gene: TRBV7-3
CDR3aa: CASSLTGGLAVETQYF
CDR3nt: TGTGCCAGCAGCTTAACGGGGGGACTAGCTGTCGAGACCCAGTACTTC

j_gene: TRBJ2-1
abundance: once
d_gene: TRBD2
v_gene: TRBV3-1
CDR3aa: CASSARGGRNNEQFF
CDR3nt: TGTGCCAGCAGCGCGCGGGGCGGGAGGAACAATGAGCAGTTCTTC

j_gene: TRBJ2-1
abundance: NA
d_gene: NA
v_gene: TRBV3-1
CDR3aa: CASSQDRRRENEQFF
CDR3nt: TGTGCCAGCAGCCAAGATCGTAGGAGGGAAAATGAGCAGTTCTTC

j_gene: TRBJ1-5
abundance: few
d_gene: NA
v_gene: TRBV7-9
CDR3aa: CASSADGSTNQPQHF
CDR3nt: TGTGCCAGCAGCGCAGATGGGTCAACCAATCAGCCCCAGCATTTT

j_gene: TRBJ1-1
abundance: many
d_gene: NA
v_gene: TRBV30
CDR3aa: CAGGTSNTEAFF
CDR3nt: TGTGCCGGCGGCACATCTAACACTGAAGCTTTCTTT

j_gene: TRBJ2-6
abundance: NA
d_gene: NA
v_gene: TRBV28
CDR3aa: CASIKSGANVLTF
CDR3nt: TGTGCCAGCATTAAGTCTGGGGCCAACGTCCTGACTTTC

j_gene: TRBJ2-7
abundance: NA
d_gene: TRBD1
v_gene: TRBV11-3
CDR3aa: CASSVIQRQGGYEQYF
CDR3nt: TGTGCCAGCAGCGTAATTCAGCGACAGGGGGGCTACGAGCAGTACTTC

j_gene: TRBJ2-1
abundance: NA
d_gene: NA
v_gene: TRBV30
CDR3aa: CAKSPVSSYNEQFF
CDR3nt: TGTGCCAAGAGTCCAGTGAGCTCCTACAATGAGCAGTTCTTC

j_gene: TRBJ1-5
abundance: many
d_gene: NA
v_gene: TRBV2
CDR3aa: CASTGSNQPQHF
CDR3nt: TGTGCCAGCACGGGGAGCAATCAGCCCCAGCATTTT

j_gene: TRBJ2-1
abundance: many
d_gene: TRBD2
v_gene: TRBV12-3/TRBV12-4
CDR3aa: CASSGGLAGLNEQFF
CDR3nt: TGTGCCAGCAGTGGGGGACTAGCGGGACTCAATGAGCAGTTCTTC

j_gene: TRBJ2-7
abundance: few
d_gene: TRBD2
v_gene: TRBV7-6
CDR3aa: CASSSPQTSGSYEQYF
CDR3nt: TGTGCCAGCAGCTCCCCTCAGACTAGCGGGAGTTACGAGCAGTACTTC

j_gene: TRBJ2-5
abundance: many
d_gene: NA
v_gene: TRBV20-1
CDR3aa: CSWEGGETQYF
CDR3nt: TGCAGTTGGGAGGGGGGAGAGACCCAGTACTTC

j_gene: TRBJ2-1
abundance: many
d_gene: TRBD2
v_gene: TRBV12-3/TRBV12-4
CDR3aa: CASSLLSGLGGNEQFF
CDR3nt: TGTGCCAGCAGCCTCCTCTCGGGACTAGGGGGCAATGAGCAGTTCTTC

j_gene: TRBJ2-3
abundance: many
d_gene: NA
v_gene: TRBV28
CDR3aa: CASRRRIITDTQYF
CDR3nt: TGTGCCAGCAGGCGACGGATCATCACAGATACGCAGTATTTT

j_gene: TRBJ1-1
abundance: many
d_gene: NA
v_gene: TRBV2
CDR3aa: CASSPLTGYSEAFF
CDR3nt: TGTGCCAGCAGTCCACTGACCGGGTATTCTGAAGCTTTCTTT